This TCR beta chain was identified during a study of identifying expanded T cells in peripheral blood (dated by TCRdb to the late 2010s). Notes on the research overall: Technical replicates were generated by sequencing separate aliquots of the same genomic DNA pool, with four replicates compared pairwise. What the work shows at the level of the full study, not this receptor alone: Both the number of clones called differentially abundant and the false-positive rate were significantly reduced by the beta-binomial model across all healthy-donor time intervals. The binomial model flagged about 1.1 differentially abundant clones between technical replicates but around 15 over roughly two weeks and 19 over around four weeks. It was expected by the authors that biological variance in healthy repertoires might increase further over much longer intervals, such as months to years. In all healthy donors, the variance in clone template counts between samples taken roughly 14 days apart rose significantly as total template count increased.

The CDR3 contains 15 residues, cysteine and phenylalanine counted. The kept DNA is CDR3 alone, 45 bases in frame from the first base. Looking up the germline V gene yields CDR1 LGHNA and CDR2 YSLEER. Trimming removed 1 base from V and 6 bases from J, leaving 13 bases between the germline ends. No immune events, such as infections, were documented for the healthy donors during the collection period. Time-dependent variance in a beta-binomial model of T-cell clone differential abundance was calibrated using healthy-donor blood repertoires as a training cohort. The training cohort comprised 10 or so healthy donors, 3 female and 7 male. An age range of about 29 to 65 years, with an average of 43 years, was recorded for the donors. Whole blood from each healthy donor was obtained from a commercial supplier and was collected at three time points roughly 14 days apart. For immunosequencing, genomic DNA was extracted from unsorted whole blood.

The count of this clone is one. Its specific antigen is unknown. Qualities for individual bases were not recorded, and no much larger clone is one base off. TCRbeta CDR3 regions were profiled by bias-controlled multiplex PCR amplification of genomic DNA with the immunoSEQ Assay. Concerning the study's data processing: To quantify the absolute abundance of each unique TCRbeta CDR3 region, the sequences were collapsed and filtered. Differential abundance was assessed using a binomial (Fisher-equivalent) model and a beta-binomial model in which time-dependent variance fitted from healthy donors was added. Clones with fewer than 5 combined templates were removed, and a clone was called differentially abundant if the clone's Benjamini-Hochberg FDR was below 0.01. Beta-binomial variance was modeled as a function of total template count across the two samples using the form v = (b*log(k)+a)^2. Here the immuneACCESS table is served through TCRdb, limited to in-frame sequences with V and J called. Missing clones are a known gap in these copies; in checked studies unresolved V genes cover under half, and the rest lacks a known reason. The V and J calls and clone size were taken over from that table, and D and trimming were inferred from the DNA. The sample data list about 90,000 clones, and more than 75% of these were observed just once. 5.5% to 6.5% of the sample goes to the ten largest clones.

This chain is built from TRBV4-3 and TRBJ2-1; a tentative D call is TRBD2 (5 bases match). The source material was blood. The TCR sequence derives from a person aged 18-70 years in good health. The CDR3 protein is CASSQVGWRANEQFF. The nucleotide sequence is given as TGCGCCAGCAGCCAAGTGGGGTGGCGGGCCAATGAGCAGTTCTTC.